This passage covers 2 T cell receptor beta chains from one sample sequenced in a study of blood T cell repertoires in COVID-19. Clones were read by immunoSEQ multiplex PCR, and TCRdb kept only the in-frame ones, dropping some. The sample shows 100,000 to 150,000 clones, roughly 90% of them seen only once. The sample comprised peripheral blood. These receptors were taken from a man in his 60s with COVID-19, enrolled during active disease.

CDR3 protein: CASSWTGIPYEQYF. The CDR3, as DNA: TGTGCCAGCAGCTGGACAGGGATTCCCTACGAGCAGTACTTC. This rearrangement joins TRBV5-6 to TRBJ2-7; 8 positions agree with TRBD1. Per germline, CDR1 SGHDT and CDR2 YYEEEE. This CDR3 is 14 amino acids long. The V and J ends lost 3 bases and 2 bases, in that order; junction bases with no gene match: 4.

The chain couples TRBV13 to TRBJ2-6; D might be TRBD1 (6 bases). The germline V gene encodes CDR1 PRHDT and CDR2 FYEKMQ (reference sequence). Trimming removed 5 bases at V and 0 bases at J, with 23 bases between. This CDR3 spans 20 amino acids. In DNA form, the CDR3 reads TGTGCCAGCAGCCACCGGACAGAATATAGTTCCTTCTCTGGGGCCAACGTCCTGACTTTC. It yields the protein CASSHRTEYSSFSGANVLTF.